The T cell receptor beta chain described here comes from a study of neurological immune-mediated disorders. Looked up from germline, CDR1 is SGHKS and CDR2 is YYEKEE (reference sequence). The CDR3 runs to 18 residues. V lost 0 bases to trimming and J lost 2 bases; unmatched junction nucleotides: 8. This clonotype was recorded many times. The antigen remains undetermined. Findings of the study overall: The greatest TCR clonal expansion occurred in HTLV-1-associated myelopathy and the least in multiple sclerosis, which fell below healthy controls.

TCRdb called the 5' RACE reads again in MiXCR, with one record for every CDR3 protein. The sample comprises roughly 60,000 distinct CDR3 sequences, around 3.5% of which are singletons, and under 3.5% rests with the top ten. The source is a woman aged 25 to 39 with multiple sclerosis. The chain has TRBV5-5 and TRBJ2-7; 13 positions agree with TRBD2. The sequencing input was PBMCs. CDR3 sequence: CASSLAWTSGSLTYEQYF. The CDR3 bases are TGTGCCAGCAGCTTGGCTTGGACTAGCGGGAGTCTCACCTACGAGCAGTACTTC.